This T cell receptor beta chain is from a study of cytomegalovirus exposure and HLA in healthy donors. It was with 60 Vbeta and 13 Jbeta primers that the PCR ran. TCRdb's table, derived via immunoSEQ multiplex PCR, lists solely in-frame clones and lacks some. Among 200,000 to 250,000 clones listed, 85% to 90% were seen once. The CDR3 loop spans 14 amino acids. V gave up 2 bases and J gave up 0 bases, with 7 bases separating them. CDR1 and CDR2 (germline): SGHTA, FQGTGA. The specimen sequenced was PBMCs. The chain has TRBV7-3 and TRBJ2-5; D is undetermined. This clonotype was obtained from a human donor in good health. For the CDR3, the DNA is TGTGCCAGCAGCTTAGGGCCGAACCAAGAGACCCAGTACTTC. Protein sequence: CASSLGPNQETQYF.